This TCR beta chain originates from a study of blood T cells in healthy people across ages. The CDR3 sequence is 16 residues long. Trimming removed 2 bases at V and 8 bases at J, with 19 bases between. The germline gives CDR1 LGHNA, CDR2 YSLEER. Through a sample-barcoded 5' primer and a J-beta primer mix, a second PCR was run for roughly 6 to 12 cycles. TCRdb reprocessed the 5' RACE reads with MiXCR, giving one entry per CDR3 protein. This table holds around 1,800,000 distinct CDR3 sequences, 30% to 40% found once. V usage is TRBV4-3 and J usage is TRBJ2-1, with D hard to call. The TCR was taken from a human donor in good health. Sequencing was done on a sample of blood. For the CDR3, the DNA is TGCGCCAGCAGCCAACTGCTGGACCCCAATGGGTATGAGCAGTTCTTC. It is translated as CASSQLLDPNGYEQFF.